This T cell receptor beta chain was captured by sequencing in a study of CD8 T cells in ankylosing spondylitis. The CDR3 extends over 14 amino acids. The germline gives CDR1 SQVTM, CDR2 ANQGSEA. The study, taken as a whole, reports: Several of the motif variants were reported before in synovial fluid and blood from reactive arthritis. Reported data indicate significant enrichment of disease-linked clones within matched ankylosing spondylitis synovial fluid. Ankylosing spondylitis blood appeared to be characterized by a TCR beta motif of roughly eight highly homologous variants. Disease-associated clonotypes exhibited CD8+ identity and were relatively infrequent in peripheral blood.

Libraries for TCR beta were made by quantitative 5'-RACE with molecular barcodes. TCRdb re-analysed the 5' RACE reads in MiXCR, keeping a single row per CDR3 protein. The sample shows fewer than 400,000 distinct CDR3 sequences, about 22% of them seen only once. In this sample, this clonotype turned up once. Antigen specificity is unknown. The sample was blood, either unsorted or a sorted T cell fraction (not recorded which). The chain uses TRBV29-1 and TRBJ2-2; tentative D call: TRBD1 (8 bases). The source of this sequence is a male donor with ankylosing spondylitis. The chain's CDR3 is CGGGRGPGTGELFF. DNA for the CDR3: TGCGGCGGGGGCAGGGGGCCTGGCACCGGGGAGCTGTTTTTT.